The 6 T cell receptor beta chains below were found in one sample sequenced in a study of human T cells and chemical hapten exposure. TCRdb reanalysed the RACE reads using MiXCR and keeps one entry per CDR3 protein. The sample yields 300,000 to 400,000 distinct CDR3 sequences, roughly 5% seen once. Regarding time point: pre-sensitization, week 0. Documented treatment: therapeutic diphenylcyclopropenone sensitization with weekly scalp DPC. Sequencing was performed on whole blood, taken in connection with sensitization to the hapten diphenylcyclopropenone (DPC). The receptors originated from a woman aged 45-65 years with alopecia areata. Some clones in this sample may be carry-over from other donors' samples.

This clonotype was seen ten or more times. The chain joins TRBV12-3 or TRBV12-4 to TRBJ1-5; D is perhaps TRBD1 (6 bases). CDR3 length: 16 residues. V lost 4 bases to trimming and J lost 0 bases, with 13 bases between them. The CDR3 sequence is CASSSQGTLSNQPQHF. As DNA, the CDR3 is TGTGCCAGCAGTTCACAGGGTACCCTTAGCAATCAGCCCCAGCATTTT.

The genes are TRBV6-2 or TRBV6-3 and TRBJ2-1; D unresolved. The CDR3 is made up of 12 amino acids. Germline V lookup: CDR1 MNHEY, CDR2 SVGEGT. Trimming stripped 2 bases from V and 8 bases from J, with 7 bases between. CDR3 nucleotide sequence: TGTGCCAGCAGTTACCGTTTGGATGAGCAGTTCTTC. It specifies CASSYRLDEQFF.

This clonotype was counted between two and nine times. The gene calls are TRBV29-1 and TRBJ1-2; TRBD1 matches 7 bases. The CDR3 is 14 amino acids. The germline V gene encodes CDR1 SQVTM and CDR2 ANQGSEA. The ends lost 4 bases at V and 4 bases at J; junction bases unmatched: 9. Here the CDR3 DNA reads TGCAGCGTTGTCGGGCAGGGGGGAGGCTATGGCTACACCTTC. Encoded protein: CSVVGQGGGYGYTF.

This clonotype occurred many times. The V gene is TRBV12-3 or TRBV12-4, the J gene TRBJ1-1; tentatively, D is TRBD1 (5 bases). V was shortened by 3 bases and J by 2 bases, with 13 bases between the two germline ends. The CDR3 is made up of 15 amino acids. CDR3 region: CASSFGGYVNTEAFF. CDR3 DNA sequence: TGTGCCAGCAGTTTTGGGGGTTACGTAAACACTGAAGCTTTCTTT.

The V and J genes are TRBV13 and TRBJ2-3; 8 nucleotides agree with TRBD2. The CDR3 contains 18 residues. The germline gives CDR1 PRHDT, CDR2 FYEKMQ (reference sequence). The V segment lost 3 bases and the J segment 0 bases; nucleotides outside the gene matches: 11. The CDR3 protein is CASSFPSGSTESTDTQYF. The CDR3 coding sequence is TGTGCCAGCAGCTTCCCCAGCGGGAGCACCGAGAGCACAGATACGCAGTATTTT.

This clonotype was recorded at least ten times. This chain joins TRBV12-3 or TRBV12-4 and TRBJ1-3, with D tentatively TRBD1 (6 bases). Trimming stripped 6 bases from V and 0 bases from J, with 12 bases between. CDR3 size: 15 residues. The CDR3, as DNA: TGTGCCAGCAGCTCAGGGGACCGCTCTGGAAACACCATATATTTT. Amino acid sequence: CASSSGDRSGNTIYF.